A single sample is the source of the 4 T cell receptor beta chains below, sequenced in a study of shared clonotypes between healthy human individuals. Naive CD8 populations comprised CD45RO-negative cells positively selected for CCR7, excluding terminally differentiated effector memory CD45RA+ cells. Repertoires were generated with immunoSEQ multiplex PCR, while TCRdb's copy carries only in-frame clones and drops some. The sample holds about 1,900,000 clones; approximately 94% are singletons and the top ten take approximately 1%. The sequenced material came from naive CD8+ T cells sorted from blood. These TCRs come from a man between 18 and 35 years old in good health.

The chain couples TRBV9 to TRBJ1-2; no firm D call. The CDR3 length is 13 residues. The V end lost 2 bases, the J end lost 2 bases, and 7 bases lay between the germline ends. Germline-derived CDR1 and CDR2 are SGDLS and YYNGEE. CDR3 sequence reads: CASSVQQNYGYTF. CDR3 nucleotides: TGTGCCAGCAGCGTTCAGCAAAACTATGGCTACACCTTC.

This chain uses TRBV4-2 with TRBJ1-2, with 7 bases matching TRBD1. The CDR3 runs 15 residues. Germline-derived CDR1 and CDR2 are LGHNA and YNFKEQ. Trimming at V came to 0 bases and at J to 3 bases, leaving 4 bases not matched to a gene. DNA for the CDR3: TGTGCCAGCAGCCAAGAGACCGGGACAGACTATGGCTACACCTTC. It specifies CASSQETGTDYGYTF.

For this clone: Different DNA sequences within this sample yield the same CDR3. The CDR3 coding sequence is TGTGCCAGCAGCCCCCGCGGGGGCTACGAGCAGTACTTC. Its protein is CASSPRGGYEQYF. The chain links TRBV7-9 to TRBJ2-7; 7 bases line up with TRBD2. V trimming: 5 bases; J trimming: 3 bases; junction bases outside the gene matches: 4. The CDR3 covers 13 residues. Germline CDR1 SEHNR, CDR2 FQNEAQ (reference sequence).

The CDR3 reads CASMAPYQPQHF. The CDR3 nucleotides read TGTGCCAGCATGGCTCCTTATCAGCCCCAGCATTTT. The chain carries TRBV28 and TRBJ1-5, with D unclear. Trimming took 7 bases from V and 5 from J, leaving 9 bases between them. This CDR3 is built from 12 residues. The germline V gene encodes CDR1 MDHEN and CDR2 SYDVKM.